This paragraph covers one T cell receptor beta chain sequence. Its cognate antigen is unknown. Trimming cost V 4 bases and J 0 bases, with 10 bases left between them. This CDR3 spans 16 amino acids. CDR1 is MRHNA, CDR2 SNTAGT, per germline. Repertoires were generated with immunoSEQ multiplex PCR, while TCRdb's copy carries only in-frame clones and drops some. Of 35,000 to 45,000 clones listed, less than 95% are singletons. This entry comes from a study of OX40 agonist ivuxolimab in advanced cancers. At the level of the study: Under the entry rules, prior anti-PD-1, anti-PD-L1 or anti-CTLA-4 therapy was allowed, and more than 35% had some.

General study findings and limits: Some nonresponders additionally presented with little normalized T-cell clonal expansion. Relatively little clonal expansion, among the lowest observed, appeared in partial responders at 0.1-3.0 mg/kg.

This TCR was recovered from an adult with an advanced solid tumor such as melanoma, head and neck, liver or kidney cancer. The chain combines TRBV6-4 with TRBJ2-6; D call uncertain. Sequencing used CD4+ or CD8+ T cells sorted from blood, obtained in a trial of the OX40 agonist ivuxolimab. The CDR3 spells CASSADSFSGANVLTF. The CDR3 DNA reads TGTGCCAGCAGTGCCGACTCGTTCTCTGGGGCCAACGTCCTGACTTTC.